The 11 T cell receptor beta chains given below trace back to one sample, sequenced in a study of CD8 T cells in cerebrospinal fluid in Alzheimer's disease. TCRdb re-called the 10x single-cell sequencing reads and catalogs CDR3 proteins one per entry, DNA excluded. The table lists around 900 distinct CDR3 sequences. Material: cerebrospinal fluid. These receptors were collected from a human donor with Parkinson's disease.

Frequency places this clonotype as medium-sized. CDR3 protein: CASSYGTGWGSNYGYTF. The rearrangement uses TRBV6-5 and TRBJ1-2; TCRdb returns TRBD1, unconfirmable since there is no DNA. The CDR3 extends over 17 amino acids. Looked up from germline, CDR1 is MNHEY and CDR2 is SVGAGI.

Considering frequency, this clonotype is large. The CDR3 is CASSEGLAGTYEQFF. The chain couples TRBV6-1 to TRBJ2-1; TCRdb lists TRBD2, though no DNA is available to test this call. Germline V lookup: CDR1 MNHNS, CDR2 SASEGT. CDR3 length equals 15 residues.

This clonotype is classed as large by frequency. The J gene is TRBJ1-5, the V gene TRBV12-3 or TRBV12-4; TCRdb picks TRBD1, but there is no DNA to check that call. The CDR3 has 15 amino acids. The CDR3: CASRSRPLANQPQHF.

This clonotype is classed as large by frequency. The rearrangement links TRBV29-1 to TRBJ1-2; no DNA is available, so the TRBD1 call from TCRdb remains unchecked. The CDR3 is 13 amino acids. CDR1 is SQVTM and CDR2 is ANQGSEA in the germline V gene. CDR3 residues: CSVEGTPSGGYTF.

Considering frequency, this clonotype is large. This chain joins TRBV5-1 and TRBJ2-1; the D call from TCRdb, TRBD1, cannot be confirmed without DNA. This CDR3 comprises 18 residues. Germline V gene sequence: CDR1 SGHRS, CDR2 YFSETQ. The CDR3 loop reads CASTGTGGGGGSYNEQFF.

Judged by frequency, this clonotype is medium-sized. The gene calls are TRBV12-3 or TRBV12-4 and TRBJ2-3; the TRBD2 assignment by TCRdb is unverifiable without DNA. The CDR3 is 16 residues long. The CDR3 region is CASSLRTSGNTDTQYF.

This clonotype is labeled medium-sized (0.01 to 0.1%) based on frequency. The V and J genes are TRBV20-1 and TRBJ1-3. The CDR3 contains 16 residues. Germline V gives CDR1 DFQATT, CDR2 SNEGSKA (reference sequence). The CDR3 sequence: CSARDLREVSGNTIYF.

Its frequency marks this clonotype as large. V usage is TRBV5-1 and J usage is TRBJ1-1; TCRdb outputs TRBD1, but without DNA this stays unchecked. The germline CDR1 and CDR2 sequences are SGHRS and YFSETQ. The CDR3 contains 15 residues. Here the CDR3 reads CASSSSWTGGTEAFF.

This clonotype is large by frequency. The chain combines TRBV20-1 with TRBJ2-7; without DNA, the TCRdb call of TRBD1 cannot be checked. The CDR3 has 15 amino acids. CDR1 is DFQATT and CDR2 is SNEGSKA in the germline V gene (reference sequence). This CDR3 reads CSASNPRGRNYEQYF.

This clonotype counts as large by frequency. This chain joins TRBV6-1 and TRBJ2-3; with no DNA, the TCRdb D assignment of TRBD1 cannot be verified. Looked up from germline, CDR1 is MNHNS and CDR2 is SASEGT. This CDR3 contains 12 residues. The CDR3 reads CASSEGGDTQYF.

This clonotype counts as medium-sized by frequency. J is TRBJ2-1 and V is TRBV7-8; TCRdb returns TRBD2, unconfirmable since there is no DNA. The CDR3 has 21 amino acids. CDR1 SGHVS and CDR2 FQNEAQ come from the germline V gene. CDR3 residues: CASSLGVAGLAGGSSYNEQFF.